This is a list of T cell receptor beta chains from one sample in a study of shared clonotypes between healthy human individuals. Sequencing used immunoSEQ multiplex PCR; TCRdb keeps in-frame clones, though not all of them. The table has approximately 350,000 clones, roughly 70% seen once; the top ten hold 10%. The sequenced sample was memory CD4+ T cells sorted from blood. The receptors were sampled from a man aged 30 to 45 in good health. Each CDR3 is given with its conserved first and last residue. D genes are given only for firm matches. Clone sizes are given selectively: once, few, many, or a class where the clone is expanded.

. | 15 | TRBJ1-3 | . | TRBV9 | TGTGCCAGCAGCGTAGGTTCAGGGACTGGAAACACCATATATTTT | CASSVGSGTGNTIYF
. | 12 | TRBJ2-3 | once | TRBV28 | TGTGCCAGCAGTTTGTACACAGATACGCAGTATTTT | CASSLYTDTQYF
. | 12 | TRBJ1-3 | . | TRBV19 | TGTGCCAGTTCCTCAACGGGCAACACCATATATTTT | CASSSTGNTIYF
. | 15 | TRBJ1-5 | . | TRBV28 | TGTGCCAGCAGTTTCCTAATCCTAGGCATGGGGCCCCAGCATTTT | CASSFLILGMGPQHF
. | 13 | TRBJ2-3 | . | TRBV7-9 | TGTGCCAGCAGCTTAGACGCTTTCAGTACGCAGTATTTT | CASSLDAFSTQYF
TRBD2 | 15 | TRBJ2-2 | . | TRBV11-3 | TGTGCCAGCAGCTTCGGCGGGAGCAGTACCGGGGAGCTGTTTTTT | CASSFGGSSTGELFF
. | 13 | TRBJ2-5 | . | TRBV11-3 | TGTGCCAGCAGCCTGGGGGGTCGCGAGACCCAGTACTTC | CASSLGGRETQYF
TRBD2 | 16 | TRBJ2-2 | once | TRBV11-2 | TGTGCCAGCAGCTTCAGGACTAGCATGAACACCGGGGAGCTGTTTTTT | CASSFRTSMNTGELFF
. | 17 | TRBJ2-2 | . | TRBV25-1 | TGTGCCAGCAGTGACGGGGGACCTGAGCTAAATACCGGGGAGCTGTTTTTT | CASSDGGPELNTGELFF
TRBD1 | 12 | TRBJ1-1 | . | TRBV28 | TGTGCCAGCACGCAGGGGGGCACTGAAGCTTTCTTT | CASTQGGTEAFF
. | 13 | TRBJ2-2 | . | TRBV11-3 | TGTGCCAGCAGCTTAGGGGGATCCGGGGAGCTGTTTTTT | CASSLGGSGELFF
. | 15 | TRBJ2-1 | once | TRBV5-6 | TGTGCCAGCAGCCCAAGCCAGATATACTACAATGAGCAGTTCTTC | CASSPSQIYYNEQFF
TRBD2 | 15 | TRBJ2-5 | . | TRBV10-2 | TGCGCCAGCAGCGGACTAGCGGGAGGGCGGGAGACCCAGTACTTC | CASSGLAGGRETQYF
. | 15 | TRBJ2-3 | few | TRBV6-1 | TGTGCCAGCAGTGAACAACAGACCCGCACAGATACGCAGTATTTT | CASSEQQTRTDTQYF
. | 17 | TRBJ2-5 | . | TRBV11-2 | TGTGCCAGCAGCTTAGCTCGGGCAGGCGACGATCAAGAGACCCAGTACTTC | CASSLARAGDDQETQYF
. | 15 | TRBJ1-5 | . | TRBV4-3 | TGCGCCAGCAGCCAAGGAGGGTACAGCAATCAGCCCCAGCATTTT | CASSQGGYSNQPQHF
TRBD1 | 16 | TRBJ2-7 | . | TRBV5-1 | TGCGCCAGCAGCTTTTCGTCAGGGGGATTTTCCTACGAGCAGTACTTC | CASSFSSGGFSYEQYF
TRBD1 | 17 | TRBJ2-3 | . | TRBV5-6 | TGTGCCAGCCGGCGTTCCTTTCCCGGGACAGGGGCAGATACGCAGTATTTT | CASRRSFPGTGADTQYF
TRBD1 | 16 | TRBJ2-7 | . | TRBV6-5 | TGTGCCAGCAGTTACTCGCCGGGACAGGGTCCCCACGAGCAGTACTTC | CASSYSPGQGPHEQYF
TRBD1 | 14 | TRBJ1-2 | . | TRBV7-2 | TGTGCCAGCAGCTTAGCGGCAGGGGGCGGTGGCTACACCTTC | CASSLAAGGGGYTF
. | 16 | TRBJ2-5 | . | TRBV27 | TGTGCCAGCAGCCCCCTGGCCAGGGGTTTTGTAGAGACCCAGTACTTC | CASSPLARGFVETQYF
. | 13 | TRBJ2-5 | . | TRBV7-9 | TGTGCCAGCAGCTTAATGACCGGGGAGACCCAGTACTTC | CASSLMTGETQYF
. | 12 | TRBJ2-1 | . | TRBV7-8 | TGTGCCAGCAGCTTGAATTCGGATGAGCAGTTCTTC | CASSLNSDEQFF
TRBD2 | 16 | TRBJ2-1 | . | TRBV5-5 | TGTGCCAGCAGCCCCACCCCTAGCGGACCTATAAATGAGCAGTTCTTC | CASSPTPSGPINEQFF
. | 13 | TRBJ2-3 | . | TRBV7-3 | TGTGCCAGCAGCTGGGGTCCTGATGATACGCAGTATTTT | CASSWGPDDTQYF
TRBD2 | 15 | TRBJ2-3 | . | TRBV5-5 | TGTGCCAGCAGCTTCGGACTAGCGAGAACAGATACGCAGTATTTT | CASSFGLARTDTQYF
. | 12 | TRBJ1-2 | . | TRBV6-5 | TGTGCCAGCAGTCCAGCAGGCTATGGCTACACCTTC | CASSPAGYGYTF
. | 14 | TRBJ1-1 | . | TRBV6-1 | TGTGCCAGCAGTGAAGCATCAGGCAGGATTGAAGCTTTCTTT | CASSEASGRIEAFF
TRBD2 | 13 | TRBJ2-3 | few | TRBV2 | TGTGCCAGCGTAGCTAGCGGGACAGATACGCAGTATTTT | CASVASGTDTQYF
. | 14 | TRBJ2-1 | . | TRBV19 | TGTGCCAGTAGTCCGGCAGTAGGCTACAATGAGCAGTTCTTC | CASSPAVGYNEQFF
. | 15 | TRBJ1-1 | . | TRBV5-4 | TGTGCCAGCAGCTTGGCCGGGCAGAGAGAGACTGAAGCTTTCTTT | CASSLAGQRETEAFF
. | 16 | TRBJ2-2 | . | TRBV14 | TGTGCCAGCAGCCTGCTCGGAGCGGCCAACACCGGGGAGCTGTTTTTT | CASSLLGAANTGELFF
TRBD2 | 16 | TRBJ2-3 | . | TRBV19 | TGTGCCAGTAGTCCCCTAGCGGGAGCGGTCACAGATACGCAGTATTTT | CASSPLAGAVTDTQYF
TRBD1 | 15 | TRBJ1-4 | . | TRBV9 | TGTGCCAGCAGCGTAGGGACAGGGGGCAAAGAAAAACTGTTTTTT | CASSVGTGGKEKLFF
. | 18 | TRBJ2-7 | once | TRBV10-1 | TGCGCCAGCACCCAGCCGACTAAGGTAGGAGCTAGCTCCTACGAGCAGTACTTC | CASTQPTKVGASSYEQYF
. | 15 | TRBJ2-2 | . | TRBV7-8 | TGTGCCAACCTACACCCGGCTAAGGGAACCGGGGAGCTGTTTTTT | CANLHPAKGTGELFF
. | 14 | TRBJ2-7 | few | TRBV5-6 | TGTGCCAGCAGCTTGGACGGTCTAGGCTTCGAGCAGTACTTC | CASSLDGLGFEQYF
TRBD2 | 15 | TRBJ2-3 | . | TRBV11-3 | TGTGCCAGCAGCTCCGGGACTAGCGGCGCAGATACGCAGTATTTT | CASSSGTSGADTQYF
. | 14 | TRBJ2-2 | few | TRBV19 | TGTGCCAGTACCCGGGGGTCCGGGGGAGGGGAGCTGTTTTTT | CASTRGSGGGELFF
. | 15 | TRBJ2-5 | . | TRBV5-1 | TGCGCCAGCAGCTTAATGGGTGGGCACCAAGAGACCCAGTACTTC | CASSLMGGHQETQYF